Detailed here is one T cell receptor (beta chain). These data are taken from a study of Ad26.COV2.S vaccination and SARS-CoV-2 variants. Sequencing was performed with immunoSEQ multiplex PCR; in TCRdb, only in-frame clones are kept and a portion is missing. Of around 420,000 clones listed, approximately 90% were seen once; the top ten hold around 3.6%. Treatment defined: some 20 received Ad26.COV2.S at low or high dose, single or two shots; about five received placebo; per-sample allocation not given. Sampling occurred on day 63 after the first vaccine or placebo injection. Trimming at V came to 6 bases and at J to 5 bases, leaving 3 bases not matched to a gene. The CDR3 contains 13 residues. Germline CDR1 reads KGHSH; CDR2 reads LQKENI.

The source of this sequence is a person between 18 and 65 years old who received the Ad26.COV2.S COVID-19 vaccine or a placebo. The sequences come from peripheral blood, collected in a trial of Ad26.COV2.S vaccine versus placebo. The chain is built from TRBV18 and TRBJ1-1; 10 bases align to TRBD1. CDR3 amino acids: CASSDRGETEAFF. CDR3 sequence (DNA): TGTGCCAGCTCGGACAGGGGGGAAACTGAAGCTTTCTTT.